Shown below are 30 T cell receptor beta chains from a single sample sequenced in a study of OX40 agonist ivuxolimab in advanced cancers. Profiled with immunoSEQ multiplex PCR; TCRdb holds only in-frame clones, not every one. The sample records about 45,000 clones, just over 90% being singletons. The specimen comprised CD4+ or CD8+ T cells sorted from blood, sampled in a trial of the OX40 agonist ivuxolimab. These receptors all come from an adult with an advanced solid tumor such as melanoma, head and neck, liver or kidney cancer.

The rearrangement links TRBV29-1 to TRBJ1-1, with a weak D call TRBD1 (6 bases). CDR1 is SQVTM, CDR2 ANQGSEA, per germline. The CDR3 spans 13 residues. The V end lost 6 bases, the J end lost 1 base, and 12 bases lay between the germline ends. The CDR3 sequence: CSVGAGQNTEAFF. CDR3 sequence (DNA): TGCAGCGTGGGGGCGGGGCAGAACACTGAAGCTTTCTTT.

The V gene is TRBV19, the J gene TRBJ2-6, with D unresolved. The germline V gene has CDR1 LNHDA and CDR2 SQIVND (reference sequence). The ends were cut back, 7 bases at V and 2 bases at J, with 9 bases in the middle. CDR3 length: 14 amino acids. CDR3 loop: CASNSGPGANVLTF. The CDR3 nucleotides are TGTGCCAGTAACTCGGGTCCTGGGGCCAACGTCCTGACTTTC.

The chain has TRBV9 and TRBJ2-1; TRBD2 agrees at 16 bases. Germline V CDR1 and CDR2: SGDLS, YYNGEE. Trimming took 3 bases from V and 8 from J; bases not matched to a gene: 2. The CDR3 totals 15 residues. This CDR3 reads CASSEGLAGGDEQFF. The DNA for the CDR3 is TGTGCCAGCAGCGAGGGACTAGCGGGAGGGGATGAGCAGTTCTTC.

The chain employs TRBV7-9 and TRBJ2-5, with a weak D call TRBD1 (6 bases). The V gene lost 4 bases and the J gene lost 5 bases, with 23 bases spanning the gap. The CDR3 is made up of 17 amino acids. Germline lookup yields CDR1 SEHNR and CDR2 FQNEAQ (reference sequence). CDR3 amino acids: CASSSGWQGTVEETQYF. Written as DNA, the CDR3 is TGTGCCAGCAGCTCAGGGTGGCAGGGGACGGTTGAGGAGACCCAGTACTTC.

This clone appeared a single time. DNA of the CDR3: TGTGCCTGGAGTGGAGCGGGAGTTGAGCAGTTCTTC. Protein: CAWSGAGVEQFF. The gene calls are TRBV30 and TRBJ2-1, with TRBD2 matching over 8 bases. With V trimmed by 1 base and J by 9 bases, 2 bases remained unmatched. The CDR3 length is 12 residues. CDR1 GTSNPN and CDR2 SVGIG come from the germline V gene (reference sequence). The full variable domain, in which reference TRBV30 and TRBJ2-1 provide the parts outside the CDR3, is SQTIHQWPATLVQPVGSPLSLECTVEGTSNPNLYWYRQAAGRGLQLLFYSVGIGQISSEVPQNLSASRPQDRQFILSSKKLLLSDSGFYLCAWSGAGVEQFFGPGTRLTVL.

V is TRBV7-9 and J is TRBJ2-7; D remains ambiguous. Trimming stripped 3 bases from V and 2 bases from J, with 14 bases between. CDR1 is SEHNR and CDR2 is FQNEAQ in the germline V gene (reference sequence). The CDR3 runs to 15 residues. This chain's CDR3 is CASSLETPNPYEQYF. The CDR3 DNA sequence: TGTGCCAGCAGCTTGGAGACACCGAATCCCTACGAGCAGTACTTC.

The V and J genes are TRBV5-1 and TRBJ2-1, with 7 bases identical to TRBD2. There are 15 residues in the CDR3. V trimming: 6 bases; J trimming: 2 bases; junction bases outside the gene matches: 8. CDR1 is SGHRS and CDR2 is YFSETQ in the germline V gene. The CDR3 loop reads CASNHGTTAYNEQFF. In DNA form, the CDR3 reads TGCGCCAGCAACCACGGGACTACCGCCTACAATGAGCAGTTCTTC.

The gene calls are TRBV6-1 and TRBJ2-2; no firm D call. The DNA end lines up better with TRBJ1-3; the J call may be wrong. CDR3 length: 14 amino acids. Germline CDR1 is MNHNS and CDR2 is SASEGT. The CDR3 nucleotides are TGTGCCAGCAGCGTGACGGCCTCTGGAAACACCATATATTTT. Residues: CASSVTASGNTIYF.

This clone was recorded only once. The chain recombines TRBV30 with TRBJ2-3; D uncertain. The CDR3 runs 12 residues. V was cut by 4 bases and J by 2 bases, with 7 bases left in between. Germline lookup yields CDR1 GTSNPN and CDR2 SVGIG (reference sequence). The DNA of the CDR3 is TGTGCCTGGAACCAGAACACAGATACGCAGTATTTT. This sequence encodes CAWNQNTDTQYF.

The chain joins TRBV6-6 to TRBJ2-7; D ambiguous. Germline V gene sequence: CDR1 MNHNY, CDR2 SVGAGI (reference sequence). This CDR3 is built from 12 residues. Trimming took 6 bases from V and 9 from J, leaving 15 bases between them. CDR3 sequence: CASSIETTRQYF. Written as DNA, the CDR3 is TGTGCCAGCAGCATCGAGACAACAAGGCAGTACTTC.

The V and J genes are TRBV27 and TRBJ2-1, with a weak D call TRBD2 (6 bases). V lost 5 bases to trimming and J lost 7 bases, with 12 bases between them. The CDR3 contains 13 residues. Germline CDR1 is MNHEY and CDR2 is SMNVEV (reference sequence). In DNA, the CDR3 is TGTGCCAGCAGTCTAGGGACTGCGAATGAGCAGTTCTTC. It encodes CASSLGTANEQFF.

V and J are TRBV19 and TRBJ2-1; D is perhaps TRBD2 (5 bases). Trimming removed 5 bases from V and 1 base from J, with 6 bases in between. Germline assignment: CDR1 LNHDA and CDR2 SQIVND (reference sequence). This CDR3 contains 13 residues. The CDR3 DNA sequence: TGTGCCAGTAGTCCGGGGTCCTACAATGAGCAGTTCTTC. Translation gives CASSPGSYNEQFF.

The chain uses TRBV6-5 and TRBJ2-7; D might be TRBD1 (6 bases). The germline V and J ends were trimmed by 1 base and 7 bases, with 8 bases remaining between them. Germline CDR1 MNHEY, CDR2 SVGAGI. The CDR3 is 12 residues long. CDR3 amino acids: CASSYLGAEQYF. DNA of the CDR3: TGTGCCAGCAGTTACTTGGGGGCGGAGCAGTACTTC.

The genes are TRBV11-2 and TRBJ2-1; D remains unclear. V dropped 1 base and J dropped 0 bases, with 7 bases sitting between them. Per the germline V gene, CDR1 is SGHAT and CDR2 is FQNNGV. The CDR3 contains 15 residues. The CDR3 loop is CASSLALSSYNEQFF. The CDR3 nucleotides are TGTGCCAGCAGCTTAGCTCTAAGCTCCTACAATGAGCAGTTCTTC.

The chain joins TRBV13 to TRBJ2-1; the match to TRBD2 covers 7 bases. Germline V gene sequence: CDR1 PRHDT, CDR2 FYEKMQ (reference sequence). The CDR3 sequence is 15 residues long. V was clipped by 4 bases and J by 10 bases; unmatched bases: 13. In nucleotides, the CDR3 is TGTGCCAGCAGCTCGCGACCCCGGGGGGATGACGAGCAGTTCTTC. This gives the protein CASSSRPRGDDEQFF. Drawing the rest from reference TRBV13 and TRBJ2-1, the complete variable domain is AAGVIQSPRHLIKEKRETATLKCYPIPRHDTVYWYQQGPGQDPQFLISFYEKMQSDKGSIPDRFSAQQFSDYHSELNMSSLELGDSALYFCASSSRPRGDDEQFFGPGTRLTVL.

The chain links TRBV28 to TRBJ1-4; D is unresolved. From germline, CDR1 is MDHEN and CDR2 SYDVKM. Trimming took off 6 bases at V and 7 bases at J, with 6 bases between the two ends. This CDR3 is built from 11 residues. The CDR3 protein is CASRKGEKLFF. Here the CDR3 DNA reads TGTGCCAGCAGGAAGGGTGAAAAACTGTTTTTT. The full variable domain, its missing parts supplied by reference TRBV28 and TRBJ1-4, is DVKVTQSSRYLVKRTGEKVFLECVQDMDHENMFWYRQDPGLGLRLIYFSYDVKMKEKGDIPEGYSVSREKKERFSLILESASTNQTSMYLCASRKGEKLFFGSGTQLSVL.

A note on this clone: Other DNA sequences from this sample encode an identical CDR3 as well. The chain recombines TRBV5-8 with TRBJ2-5; 13 bases are shared with TRBD2. Germline CDR1 reads SGHTS; CDR2 reads YDEGEE. The V gene end was trimmed by 0 bases and the J gene end by 2 bases; junction bases not matched to a gene: 4. There are 17 residues in the CDR3. For the CDR3, the DNA is TGTGCCAGCAGCTTGGGACTAGCGGGGGGCACTCAAGAGACCCAGTACTTC. Protein product: CASSLGLAGGTQETQYF.

This clone came up a few times. The genes are TRBV9 and TRBJ1-2, with TRBD1 matching 11 bases. The germline V gene encodes CDR1 SGDLS and CDR2 YYNGEE. Germline trimming cut 4 bases from V and 7 bases from J; bases unmatched to any gene: 9. The CDR3 runs 15 residues. CDR3 sequence reads: CASSSTGTGGGGYTF. As DNA, the CDR3 is TGTGCCAGCAGCTCAACCGGGACAGGGGGAGGTGGCTACACCTTC. The full variable domain, its missing parts supplied by reference TRBV9 and TRBJ1-2, is DSGVTQTPKHLITATGQRVTLRCSPRSGDLSVYWYQQSLDQGLQFLIQYYNGEERAKGNILERFSAQQFPDLHSELNLSSLELGDSALYFCASSSTGTGGGGYTFGSGTRLTVV.

This chain uses TRBV4-1 with TRBJ2-5, with a tentative D call TRBD2 (5 bases). Germline V CDR1 and CDR2: MGHRA, YSYEKL. Trimming left V 1 base short and J 5 bases short, with 8 bases between. The CDR3 has 13 amino acids. CDR3 amino acids: CASSQAGVETQYF. The CDR3 nucleotides read TGCGCCAGCAGCCAAGCCGGGGTGGAGACCCAGTACTTC.

In this sample, this clone is medium-sized. This rearrangement joins TRBV7-6 to TRBJ1-1; D possibly corresponds to TRBD1 (5 bases). Per the germline V gene, CDR1 is SGHVS and CDR2 is FNYEAQ. The CDR3 runs to 13 residues. V was trimmed by 5 bases and J by 9 bases, leaving 16 bases between them. The chain's CDR3 is CASSPLSGGKAFF. Here the CDR3 DNA reads TGTGCCAGCAGCCCATTATCTGGGGGGAAAGCTTTCTTT. Together with reference TRBV7-6 and TRBJ1-1, the CDR3 gives the full variable domain: GAGVSQSPRYKVTKRGQDVALRCDPISGHVSLYWYRQALGQGPEFLTYFNYEAQQDKSGLPNDRFSAERPEGSISTLTIQRTEQRDSAMYRCASSPLSGGKAFFGQGTRLTVV.

Details on this clone: The junction differs from germline at one of its ends, possibly a read error. The chain couples TRBV15 to TRBJ1-5; TRBD1 might be the D (6 bases). The CDR3 contains 12 residues. Germline CDR1 and CDR2: LNHNV and YYDKDF (reference sequence). CDR3 in amino acids: CATNRGGAVQHF. The CDR3 DNA follows: TGTGCCACCAACAGAGGGGGTGCGGTCCAGCATTTT.

The chain carries TRBV5-4 and TRBJ1-5; 10 bases agree with TRBD1. The germline CDR1 and CDR2 sequences are SGHNT and YYREEE (reference sequence). Trimming at V came to 0 bases and at J to 3 bases, leaving 3 bases not matched to a gene. The CDR3 runs to 16 residues. CDR3 nucleotide sequence: TGTGCCAGCAGCTTGGAGGGACAGGGGCCCAATCAGCCCCAGCATTTT. Protein sequence: CASSLEGQGPNQPQHF.

The V call is TRBV7-3, the J call TRBJ2-2; D unresolved. V gave up 5 bases and J gave up 6 bases, with 7 bases separating them. Germline V gives CDR1 SGHTA, CDR2 FQGTGA. CDR3 length: 12 amino acids. The CDR3 DNA is TGTGCCAGCAGCGACGGGTCCGGGGAGCTGTTTTTT. It encodes CASSDGSGELFF.

The CDR3 DNA is TGTGCCAGCAGTTACGGTCAGCTGAACACTGAAGCTTTCTTT. Translated: CASSYGQLNTEAFF. The chain joins TRBV6-6 to TRBJ1-1; D ambiguous. This CDR3 has 14 amino acids. V was pared by 2 bases and J by 0 bases, with 7 bases between. CDR1 is MNHNY, CDR2 SVGAGI, per germline (reference sequence).

The V call is TRBV5-6, the J call TRBJ2-3; TRBD1 matches 7 bases. Germline V gives CDR1 SGHDT, CDR2 YYEEEE. V lost 7 bases, J lost 3 bases, and 11 bases stayed unmatched. The CDR3 covers 15 residues. The chain's CDR3 is CASRPTGVGTDTQYF. In DNA form, the CDR3 reads TGTGCCAGCCGTCCCACAGGGGTTGGGACAGATACGCAGTATTTT.

The chain is built from TRBV6-6 and TRBJ1-5, with unresolved D. The germline gives CDR1 MNHNY, CDR2 SVGAGI (reference sequence). The CDR3 sequence is 13 residues long. Trimming removed 6 bases at V and 5 bases at J, with 11 bases between. CDR3: CASSLAEYQPQHF. The CDR3 DNA is TGTGCCAGCAGCCTTGCCGAATATCAGCCCCAGCATTTT.

The CDR3, as DNA: TGTGCCAGCAGCCCCTACAGGGCCGGGACAGGCTATGGCTACACCTTC. Translated, it gives CASSPYRAGTGYGYTF. The V call is TRBV9, the J call TRBJ1-2; 8 bases are a match to TRBD1. CDR3 length equals 16 residues. Germline values: CDR1 SGDLS, CDR2 YYNGEE. V lost 4 bases, J lost 4 bases, and 12 bases stayed unmatched.

The chain couples TRBV7-9 to TRBJ2-2; 8 bases are a match to TRBD1. The junction had 15 bases not matched to a gene; V was cut back by 7 bases and J by 5 bases. Germline V gene lookup returns CDR1 SEHNR and CDR2 FQNEAQ (reference sequence). The CDR3 totals 17 residues. CDR3 in amino acids: CASTEDRGGGTTGELFF. DNA for the CDR3: TGTGCCAGCACCGAAGACAGGGGTGGTGGGACAACCGGGGAGCTGTTTTTT. The entire variable domain, with the rest obtained from reference TRBV7-9 and TRBJ2-2, is as follows: DTGVSQNPRHKITKRGQNVTFRCDPISEHNRLYWYRQTLGQGPEFLTYFQNEAQLEKSRLLSDRFSAERPKGSFSTLEIQRTEQGDSAMYLCASTEDRGGGTTGELFFGEGSRLTVL.

The rearrangement joins TRBV7-8 to TRBJ2-5, with D perhaps TRBD1 or TRBD2 (5 bases each). Germline V gene sequence: CDR1 SGHVS, CDR2 FQNEAQ. The CDR3 length is 15 residues. Deletions cut 5 bases from V and 0 bases from J, with 13 bases between. CDR3 protein: CASSRDGGYQETQYF. CDR3 bases: TGTGCCAGCAGCCGGGACGGAGGTTACCAAGAGACCCAGTACTTC.

CDR3 in DNA: TGTGCCAGCAGTAACGTGTTGGCCTACGAGCAGTACTTC. Translating gives CASSNVLAYEQYF. The chain links TRBV28 to TRBJ2-7, with no clear D. The germline V gene encodes CDR1 MDHEN and CDR2 SYDVKM. This CDR3 comprises 13 residues. V lost 5 bases and J lost 2, with 10 bases in between.